What follows are 11 T cell receptor beta chains derived from one specimen sequenced in a study of cytotoxic CD8 clonotypes in ibrutinib-treated CLL. Libraries were prepared by immunoSEQ multiplex PCR; TCRdb keeps only in-frame clonotypes and omits some of them. The data contain some 130,000 clones, about three quarters of them seen just once; the ten biggest clones take up around 4.9%. The sample here was PBMCs, taken after 24 months of ibrutinib treatment. The receptors were gathered from a human donor with chronic lymphocytic leukemia.

This clone was recorded a few times. The rearrangement links TRBV7-6 to TRBJ1-1; D gene ambiguous. This CDR3 is built from 13 residues. The V gene lost 5 bases and the J gene lost 1 base, with 8 bases spanning the gap. Germline V gene data show CDR1 as SGHVS and CDR2 as FNYEAQ. The CDR3 sequence is CASSPGWNTEAFF. CDR3 bases: TGTGCCAGCAGCCCAGGCTGGAACACTGAAGCTTTCTTT.

Remarks on this clone: Different DNA sequences within this sample yield the same CDR3. V gene TRBV5-1 combines with J gene TRBJ2-5, with TRBD2 identical over 9 bases. The CDR3 is made up of 15 amino acids. Germline CDR1 reads SGHRS; CDR2 reads YFSETQ. Trimming removed 5 bases from V and 5 bases from J; junction bases left unmatched: 10. Written as DNA, the CDR3 is TGCGCCAGCAGTTTGATGGCGGGGGGGCCCGAGACCCAGTACTTC. It is translated as CASSLMAGGPETQYF.

The chain joins TRBV27 to TRBJ1-2, with 9 nucleotides matching TRBD1. Trimming took 7 bases from V and 4 from J; bases not matched to a gene: 7. Germline CDR1 reads MNHEY; CDR2 reads SMNVEV (reference sequence). CDR3 length: 14 amino acids. The CDR3 region is CASKTGGRGYGYTF. CDR3 bases: TGTGCCAGCAAGACAGGGGGTCGCGGCTATGGCTACACCTTC.

Only one count was recorded for this clone. The genes are TRBV7-3 and TRBJ2-7, with D possibly being TRBD1 or TRBD2 (7 bases each). Trimming removed 5 bases from V and 3 bases from J, with 14 bases in between. The length of the CDR3 is 14 residues. CDR1 and CDR2 (germline): SGHTA, FQGTGA. The CDR3 is CASSPQGGHYEQYF. CDR3 in DNA: TGTGCCAGCAGCCCCCAGGGGGGGCACTACGAGCAGTACTTC.

This chain connects TRBV4-2 to TRBJ1-4; 8 bases are a match to TRBD1. The V gene end was trimmed by 2 bases and the J gene end by 3 bases; junction bases not matched to a gene: 8. Germline CDR1 LGHNA, CDR2 YNFKEQ. The CDR3 runs 17 residues. The CDR3 sequence is CASSQNPGQVANEKLFF. The CDR3 DNA follows: TGTGCCAGCAGCCAAAACCCGGGACAGGTCGCTAATGAAAAACTGTTTTTT.

The chain carries TRBV10-3 and TRBJ2-3, with D possibly being TRBD1 (5 bases). The CDR3 sequence is 16 residues long. V was clipped by 10 bases and J by 2 bases, with 22 bases between them. CDR1 and CDR2 (germline): ENHRY, SYGVKD. The CDR3 loop is CATTKASTVNTDTQYF. The DNA of the CDR3 is TGTGCCACCACGAAGGCGTCGACAGTTAACACAGATACGCAGTATTTT.

This chain links TRBV7-6 with TRBJ2-7, with TRBD1 matching 8 bases. V was pared by 3 bases and J by 6 bases, with 7 bases of the junction left unmatched. Germline-derived CDR1 and CDR2 are SGHVS and FNYEAQ. The CDR3 is 14 residues long. The CDR3 sequence is CASSLGQAWGEQYF. The CDR3 nucleotides are TGTGCCAGCAGCTTGGGACAGGCATGGGGCGAGCAGTACTTC.

The chain has TRBV18 and TRBJ1-5, with D unclear. Germline lookup yields CDR1 KGHSH and CDR2 LQKENI. CDR3 length equals 14 residues. With 2 bases removed from V and 2 bases from J, the gap between germline ends came to 7 bases. This CDR3 is CASSPNGGNQPQHF. The CDR3, as DNA: TGTGCCAGCTCACCAAACGGGGGCAATCAGCCCCAGCATTTT.

The chain couples TRBV28 to TRBJ2-7; weak D call: TRBD1 (5 bases). The CDR3 extends over 13 amino acids. The germline V gene has CDR1 MDHEN and CDR2 SYDVKM. Trimming took off 11 bases at V and 2 bases at J, with 16 bases between the two ends. This CDR3 is CAATSRAPYEQYF. CDR3 DNA: TGTGCCGCCACGAGCAGGGCACCCTACGAGCAGTACTTC.

Written as DNA, the CDR3 is TGCGCCAGCAGCCAAAGGACCACTGGGGGCTACACCTTC. It encodes CASSQRTTGGYTF. The V and J genes are TRBV5-1 and TRBJ1-2; D is unclear. Trimming shortened V by 4 bases and J by 8 bases, and 15 bases separated the two germline ends. The CDR3 runs 13 residues. Per germline, CDR1 SGHRS and CDR2 YFSETQ.

The J gene is TRBJ2-5, the V gene TRBV6-6; TRBD2 matches 9 bases. V lost 5 bases, J lost 5 bases, and 12 bases stayed unmatched. This CDR3 contains 16 residues. The germline V gene encodes CDR1 MNHNY and CDR2 SVGAGI (reference sequence). CDR3 loop: CASSSPQLAGWETQYF. The CDR3 coding sequence is TGTGCCAGCAGTAGCCCCCAACTAGCGGGCTGGGAGACCCAGTACTTC.